This record looks at one TCR beta chain sequence and its context. No antigen is known for it. The method was immunoSEQ multiplex PCR; TCRdb's version includes in-frame clones alone and lacks a portion of them. The sample consists of roughly 66,000 clones, over 80% of them appearing once. The CDR3 is made up of 11 amino acids. Germline CDR1 SQVTM, CDR2 ANQGSEA. V dropped 7 bases and J dropped 4 bases, with 10 bases sitting between them. These data originate in a study of radiotherapy plus CTLA-4 blockade in lung cancer. About the study: There were objective responses in 18% of patients, and approximately 30% had disease control. Study-wide results and limits: In blood, TCR clones derived from the tumor expanded after radiotherapy plus ipilimumab. Early clonal dynamics of blood T cells, together with interferon-beta, were reported as the best response predictor.

Chemo-refractory metastatic non-small-cell lung cancer patients received focal radiation with ipilimumab CTLA-4 blockade. The chain is built from TRBV29-1 and TRBJ1-1, with D possibly being TRBD1 (5 bases). The sample in question was peripheral blood, obtained from a patient treated with radiotherapy plus ipilimumab. The sequence derives from a human donor with non-small cell lung cancer who had a partial response to radiotherapy plus ipilimumab. The CDR3 loop is CSGGGATEAFF. CDR3 sequence (DNA): TGCAGCGGCGGAGGGGCCACTGAAGCTTTCTTT.